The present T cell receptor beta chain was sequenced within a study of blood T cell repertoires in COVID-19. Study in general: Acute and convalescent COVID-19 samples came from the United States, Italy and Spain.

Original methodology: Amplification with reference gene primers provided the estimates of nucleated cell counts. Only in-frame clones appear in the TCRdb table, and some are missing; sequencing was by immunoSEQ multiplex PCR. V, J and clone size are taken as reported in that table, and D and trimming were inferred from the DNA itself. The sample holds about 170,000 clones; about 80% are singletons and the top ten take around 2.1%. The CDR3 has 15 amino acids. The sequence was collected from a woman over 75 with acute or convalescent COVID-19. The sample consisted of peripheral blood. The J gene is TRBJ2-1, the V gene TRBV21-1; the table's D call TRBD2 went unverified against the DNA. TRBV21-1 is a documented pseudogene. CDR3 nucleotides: TGTGCCAGCAGCGAGTCGGGAGGGCCTTACAATGAGCAGTTCTTC. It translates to CASSESGGPYNEQFF.